This T cell receptor beta chain emerged from a study of patients and donors after allogeneic stem cell transplantation. One entry per CDR3 protein results from TCRdb running MiXCR on the RT-PCR reads. The sample records about a million distinct CDR3 sequences, about 20% being singletons. Trimming took 1 base from V and 2 from J; bases not matched to a gene: 7. This CDR3 contains 18 residues. Germline CDR1 is LGHNA and CDR2 is YNFKEQ. This clonotype showed up just a few times. The TCR sequence derives from a human donor who was either an allogeneic HSCT recipient or a stem cell or donor lymphocyte infusion donor (not recorded which). It is not recorded whose cells these are; they may come from a transplant donor. Input material: blood, either unsorted or a sorted T cell fraction (not recorded which). The rearrangement joins TRBV4-2 to TRBJ2-7; 14 nucleotides line up with TRBD2. Written as DNA, the CDR3 is TGTGCCAGCAGCCAAGGACTAGCGGGGGGGCCTTACCCCTACGAGCAGTACTTC. It specifies CASSQGLAGGPYPYEQYF.